This is a list of T cell receptor beta chains from one sample in a study of somatic mutations in cytotoxic T cells in rheumatoid arthritis. Sequenced by immunoSEQ multiplex PCR; TCRdb stores in-frame clones only, minus some. The sample holds around 11,000 clones; around three quarters are singletons and the top ten take around a third. The sequencing input was CD8+ T cells sorted from blood. The source is an adult with rheumatoid arthritis. Both conserved end residues are part of each CDR3. The D gene is left open where the match is weak. Some rows have no size entry. The others give once, few or many, or a class for an expanded clone.

TRBV7-8	TRBJ1-2	NA	NA	TGTGCCAGCAGCTTTGGACGGCTCTATGGCTACACCTTC	CASSFGRLYGYTF
TRBV9	TRBJ2-3	NA	NA	TGTGCCAGCAGCGCCTTGGACGTTCCGACAGATACGCAGTATTTT	CASSALDVPTDTQYF
TRBV4-1	TRBJ2-1	NA	TRBD2	TGCGCCAGCAGCCAAGATCCTCCCCTAGCGGTCGGGCGTGATGAGCAGTTCTTC	CASSQDPPLAVGRDEQFF
TRBV11-2	TRBJ1-6	NA	NA	TGTGCCAGCAGCCAACGAAGCGGGGGATATAATTCACCCCTCCACTTT	CASSQRSGGYNSPLHF
TRBV6-1	TRBJ2-3	NA	TRBD2	TGTGCCAGCAGTCCGACTAGCGGGGGGGCAGATACGCAGTATTTT	CASSPTSGGADTQYF
TRBV15	TRBJ2-2	NA	TRBD2	TGTGCCACCAGCAGAGCTGGACTAGCGGGAGGTAACACCGGGGAGCTGTTTTTT	CATSRAGLAGGNTGELFF
TRBV4-1	TRBJ1-1	NA	NA	TGCGCCAGCAGCCAAGTGGTTCAGCCTAATGAAGCTTTCTTT	CASSQVVQPNEAFF
TRBV5-6	TRBJ1-2	NA	NA	TGTGCCAGCAGCTTGGCCGCGTCCGTGAACTATGGCTACACCTTC	CASSLAASVNYGYTF
TRBV9	TRBJ2-1	NA	NA	TGTGCCAGCAGCGCGGACAGTCCCTCCTACAATGAGCAGTTCTTC	CASSADSPSYNEQFF
TRBV6-1	TRBJ2-7	NA	NA	TGTGCCAGCAGTGCCTACGAGCAGTACTTC	CASSAYEQYF
TRBV6-5	TRBJ1-2	NA	NA	TGTGCCAGCAGTTACTTGGCAGGGAGGAACTATGGCTACACCTTC	CASSYLAGRNYGYTF
TRBV7-7	TRBJ2-2	few	TRBD2	TGTGCTAGCAGCTTCCCTAGCGGGCCACCGGGAACCGGGGAGCTGTTTTTT	CASSFPSGPPGTGELFF
TRBV27	TRBJ2-2	few	NA	TGTGCCAGCAGTTTATCGAGGCAGGGTATGGCCGGGGAGCTGTTTTTT	CASSLSRQGMAGELFF
TRBV6-6	TRBJ1-6	NA	TRBD1	TGTGCCAGCACGTTTACAGGGGGAAACTCACCCCTCCACTTT	CASTFTGGNSPLHF
TRBV19	TRBJ1-1	NA	NA	TGTGCCAGTAGTAGAGGACTGCTGAACACTGAAGCTTTCTTT	CASSRGLLNTEAFF
TRBV6-4	TRBJ2-3	NA	TRBD2	TGTGCCAGCAGTGTCTCTAGCGGGGGGCAGAAAGATACGCAGTATTTT	CASSVSSGGQKDTQYF
TRBV2	TRBJ1-2	NA	NA	TGTGCCAGCAGTGAAGGCCTTAAGGACTATGGCTACACCTTC	CASSEGLKDYGYTF
TRBV4-3	TRBJ1-5	NA	NA	TGCGCCAGCAGCCAAGATTGGATTAGCAATCAGCCCCAGCATTTT	CASSQDWISNQPQHF